This T cell receptor (beta chain) appears in the sequencing data of a study of T cells in Graves' hyperthyroidism and ophthalmopathy. Across the whole study: Initial diagnosis, before any treatment, was when peripheral blood was collected.

This clonotype has a handful of counts. Enrolled ophthalmopathy patients presented with a Clinical Activity Score of at least 3, a NOSPECS grade of at least 4, and disease duration under 3 months. Exclusion followed for patients with uncontrolled infection, other autoimmune disease, pregnancy or lactation. V was pared by 2 bases and J by 10 bases, with 16 bases between. From germline, CDR1 is KGHDR and CDR2 SFDVKD. The CDR3 consists of 14 residues. What was amplified from RNA transcripts were TCR beta CDR3 regions. The primer set for the first-round RT-PCR of the TCR CDR3 was HTBI. From the multiplex PCR reads, TCRdb called clonotypes with MiXCR, one entry per CDR3 protein. The table includes some 350,000 distinct CDR3 sequences, around 15% detected once.

This receptor was identified in a woman in her sixties with Graves' ophthalmopathy. Sequencing used blood. The V call is TRBV24-1, the J call TRBJ1-1; D possibly corresponds to TRBD1 (5 bases). CDR3 region: CATSDSVGFGGAFF. The CDR3 region has the DNA TGTGCCACCAGTGATTCCGTGGGGTTCGGGGGAGCTTTCTTT.